This T cell receptor (beta chain) derives from a study of shared clonotypes between healthy human individuals. Study-wide results and caveats: Owing to a small donor count, the genetic and exposure-history diversity represented was limited. Memory subsets generally showed lower estimated richness than naive subsets.

TCRdb's copy holds only in-frame clones and misses some; the assay was immunoSEQ multiplex PCR. The sample includes 2,500,000 or so clones, just under 95% of them seen just once. Concerning this clone itself: Its antigen remains unidentified.

Germline assignment: CDR1 SGHTA and CDR2 FQGNSA. Trimming cost V 5 bases and J 4 bases, with 15 bases left between them. The CDR3 runs 15 residues. This clonotype was sampled from a man aged 18 to 30 in good health. Some clones in this sample may be carry-over from other donors' samples. The source material was naive CD4+ T cells from PBMCs. Subset in this sample: CD45RA+ positively selected. The V call is TRBV7-2, the J call TRBJ2-1, with D perhaps matching TRBD2 (6 bases). CDR3 DNA sequence: TGTGCCAGCAGCCCATTAGCGGCCATTTACAATGAGCAGTTCTTC. Translated: CASSPLAAIYNEQFF. Full variable domain (outside the CDR3, taken from reference TRBV7-2 and TRBJ2-1): GAGVSQSPSNKVTEKGKDVELRCDPISGHTALYWYRQSLGQGLEFLIYFQGNSAPDKSGLPSDRFSAERTGGSVSTLTIQRTQQEDSAVYLCASSPLAAIYNEQFFGPGTRLTVL.